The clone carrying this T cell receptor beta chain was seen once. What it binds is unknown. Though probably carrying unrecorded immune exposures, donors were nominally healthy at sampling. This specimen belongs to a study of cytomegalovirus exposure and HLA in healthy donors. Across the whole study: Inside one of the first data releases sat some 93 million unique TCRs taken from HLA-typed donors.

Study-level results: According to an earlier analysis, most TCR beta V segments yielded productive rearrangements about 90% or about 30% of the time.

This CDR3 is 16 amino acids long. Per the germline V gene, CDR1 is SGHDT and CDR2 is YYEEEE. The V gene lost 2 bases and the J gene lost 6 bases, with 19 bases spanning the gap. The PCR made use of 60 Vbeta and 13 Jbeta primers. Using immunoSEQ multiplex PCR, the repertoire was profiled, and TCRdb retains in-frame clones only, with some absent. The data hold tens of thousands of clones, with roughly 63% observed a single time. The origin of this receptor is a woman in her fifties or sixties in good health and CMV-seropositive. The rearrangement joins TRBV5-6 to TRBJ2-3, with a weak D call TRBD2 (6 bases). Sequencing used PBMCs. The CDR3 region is CASSFTGGTRTDTQYF. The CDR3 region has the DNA TGTGCCAGCAGCTTTACCGGAGGGACTCGAACGGATACGCAGTATTTT. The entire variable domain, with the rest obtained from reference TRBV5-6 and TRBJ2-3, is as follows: DAGVTQSPTHLIKTRGQQVTLRCSPKSGHDTVSWYQQALGQGPQFIFQYYEEEERQRGNFPDRFSGHQFPNYSSELNVNALLLGDSALYLCASSFTGGTRTDTQYFGPGTRLTVL.